Sequencing of this T cell receptor (beta chain) was carried out in a study of T cell responses to AZD1222 COVID-19 vaccine. Study conclusions and caveats: A mostly white British donor set with more females was recruited, and clonal diversity was possibly underestimated. Per reports, nearly half of all spike-specific TCRs target regions that are unmutated in variants.

This CDR3 has 13 amino acids. Looked up from germline, CDR1 is GTSNPN and CDR2 is SVGIG (reference sequence). V lost 2 bases to trimming and J lost 7 bases, with 14 bases between them. Some clones are missing from TCRdb's copy, which holds only in-frame ones; the method was immunoSEQ multiplex PCR. The sample contains approximately 130,000 clones, 65% to 90% of which appear only once. For this clone: Its cognate antigen is unknown.

The TCR originated in an adult who received the MenACWY meningococcal vaccine as a control. The sample here was peripheral blood, taken 28 days after the second dose of the MenACWY control vaccine. This chain joins TRBV30 and TRBJ1-2; D may be TRBD1 (6 bases). The CDR3 loop reads CAWSSQGRGGYTF. DNA for the CDR3: TGTGCCTGGAGTTCACAGGGTAGGGGTGGCTACACCTTC.